This T cell receptor (beta chain) was captured in a study of shared clonotypes between healthy human individuals. At the level of the study: Each donor had three CD4 naive, three CD4 memory, two CD8 naive and one CD8 memory plate. Regarding the study as a whole: As a rule, naive subsets had a larger estimated richness than memory subsets.

Every subset's genomic DNA went evenly onto several immunoSEQ plates. Sorted-subset replicate PCRs used about 0.2 ug DNA, about 30,000 T cell genomes. The assay was immunoSEQ multiplex PCR, and TCRdb's table has in-frame clones only and misses some. The data hold hundreds of thousands of clones, with 92% observed a single time. This clone has more than one count but fewer than ten. Its target is not known. Naive CD8 populations comprised CD45RO-negative cells positively selected for CCR7, excluding terminally differentiated effector memory CD45RA+ cells. CDR1 and CDR2 from the germline V gene are SEHNR and FQNEAQ (reference sequence). The J segment lost 5 bases and the V segment lost 2 bases, leaving 5 bases of the junction unmatched. The CDR3 contains 14 residues.

The receptor's source is a man aged 25-45 years in good health. Sequences were obtained from naive CD8+ T cells sorted from blood. This chain connects TRBV7-9 to TRBJ2-5; 7 bases fit TRBD2. The CDR3 reads CASSLPLAGETQYF. The CDR3 nucleotides are TGTGCCAGCAGCTTACCCTTAGCGGGCGAGACCCAGTACTTC.